One sample yielded the 2 T cell receptor beta chains listed below, sequenced in a study of T cell responses to AZD1222 COVID-19 vaccine (dated by TCRdb to about 2021). Receptors were amplified or captured by the immunoSEQ multiplex PCR assay. TCRdb mirrors the immuneACCESS table, restricted to in-frame sequences. Some clones are absent from its copies; in checked studies, under half trace to an unresolved V gene, and the reason for the others is unknown. The sample data list 150,000 to 200,000 clones, and 80% to 90% of these were observed just once. About 7.2% of the sample lies in the top ten. The time point label, read with the paper, signifies: baseline before first vaccination. The sequencing here drew on peripheral blood, taken on day 0 of AZD1222 vaccination. These receptors were taken from an adult in good health.

In this sample, this clone turned up a few times. This chain joins TRBV7-3 and TRBJ2-1; tentatively, D is TRBD2 (5 bases). Per the germline V gene, CDR1 is SGHTA and CDR2 is FQGTGA. Trimming left V 2 bases short and J 0 bases short, with 11 bases between. The CDR3 runs to 16 residues. Written as DNA, the CDR3 is TGTGCCAGCAGCTTATTTTTGGGGAGCTCCTACAATGAGCAGTTCTTC. This codes for CASSLFLGSSYNEQFF. Looking up the rest from reference TRBV7-3 and TRBJ2-1 gives the full variable domain: GAGVSQTPSNKVTEKGKYVELRCDPISGHTALYWYRQSLGQGPEFLIYFQGTGAADDSGLPNDRFFAVRPEGSVSTLKIQRTERGDSAVYLCASSLFLGSSYNEQFFGPGTRLTVL.

The chain carries TRBV7-9 and TRBJ1-1; 7 bases are a match to TRBD1. V shed 3 bases, J shed 3 bases, and the junction held 10 bases outside the gene matches. The CDR3 length is 16 residues. Germline CDR1 SEHNR, CDR2 FQNEAQ (reference sequence). CDR3 sequence (DNA): TGTGCCAGCAGCTTTTGGGGGGTTACAGGGGACACTGAAGCTTTCTTT. Its protein is CASSFWGVTGDTEAFF.